One and the same sample provided the 17 T cell receptor beta chains below, sequenced in a study of shared clonotypes between healthy human individuals. TCRdb's table, derived via immunoSEQ multiplex PCR, lists solely in-frame clones and lacks some. The sample yields 490,000 or so clones, roughly 85% seen once. Material for sequencing was PBMCs. These receptors came from a woman aged 40 to 50 in good health. Some clones in this sample may be carry-over from other donors' samples.

The CDR3 DNA reads TGTGCCAGTACCGGGCACAGCCGGACAGATACGCAGTATTTT. Translating it yields CASTGHSRTDTQYF. This chain joins TRBV19 and TRBJ2-3; D gene ambiguous. Germline V CDR1 and CDR2: LNHDA, SQIVND (reference sequence). The CDR3 spans 14 residues. With 7 bases removed from V and 3 bases from J, the gap between germline ends came to 14 bases.

The chain links TRBV28 to TRBJ2-7; tentatively, D is TRBD2 (6 bases). Trimming left V 0 bases short and J 6 bases short, with 6 bases between. CDR1 is MDHEN and CDR2 is SYDVKM in the germline V gene. The CDR3 totals 12 residues. This CDR3 is CASSLWEGEQYF. DNA for the CDR3: TGTGCCAGCAGTTTATGGGAGGGCGAGCAGTACTTC.

The chain employs TRBV5-1 and TRBJ2-1, with D possibly TRBD1 on 5 matching bases. The V and J ends lost 0 bases and 2 bases respectively, with 12 bases between them. Germline CDR1 is SGHRS and CDR2 is YFSETQ. The CDR3 runs to 16 residues. CDR3 DNA sequence: TGCGCCAGCAGCTTGGCCCTGGCAGGGACCTACAATGAGCAGTTCTTC. This sequence encodes CASSLALAGTYNEQFF.

The CDR3 DNA reads TGTGCCAGCAGTTTATTTAACCGGGACAGGTTTTCCTCCTACGAGCAGTACTTC. This codes for CASSLFNRDRFSSYEQYF. This sequence joins TRBV27 and TRBJ2-7; 8 nucleotides line up with TRBD1. There are 18 residues in the CDR3. The V and J ends lost 1 base and 0 bases, in that order; junction bases with no gene match: 11. CDR1 is MNHEY and CDR2 is SMNVEV in the germline V gene (reference sequence).

The chain recombines TRBV27 with TRBJ2-7; 7 positions agree with TRBD2. Germline loops: CDR1 MNHEY, CDR2 SMNVEV (reference sequence). This CDR3 comprises 15 residues. With 5 bases clipped from V and 2 bases from J, the junction kept 9 bases outside the gene matches. CDR3 amino acids: CASSQLARRPYEQYF. CDR3 in DNA: TGTGCCAGCAGTCAACTAGCGAGGCGACCCTACGAGCAGTACTTC.

The J gene is TRBJ2-1, the V gene TRBV6-5, with D perhaps matching TRBD2 (6 bases). This CDR3 spans 15 amino acids. Trimming took 3 bases from V and 2 from J, leaving 11 bases between them. Germline CDR1 is MNHEY and CDR2 is SVGAGI. This chain's CDR3 is CASSYGREAYNEQFF. CDR3 nucleotides: TGTGCCAGCAGTTATGGGCGGGAAGCCTACAATGAGCAGTTCTTC.

The chain couples TRBV28 to TRBJ1-1, with 9 bases identical to TRBD1. CDR1 is MDHEN and CDR2 is SYDVKM in the germline V gene. V was clipped by 6 bases and J by 4 bases; unmatched bases: 0. This CDR3 contains 12 residues. CDR3 residues: CASRTGGTEAFF. In DNA form, the CDR3 reads TGTGCCAGCAGGACAGGGGGCACTGAAGCTTTCTTT.

This CDR3 is CASSPLLRTSGYNEQFF. DNA for the CDR3: TGTGCCAGCAGTCCTTTACTTCGGACTAGCGGTTACAATGAGCAGTTCTTC. The chain combines TRBV27 with TRBJ2-1, with 10 bases that match TRBD2. In germline, CDR1 is MNHEY, CDR2 SMNVEV (reference sequence). There are 17 residues in the CDR3. V was clipped by 5 bases and J by 4 bases; unmatched bases: 11.

The chain carries TRBV28 and TRBJ2-1; 10 positions agree with TRBD2. Germline V gene sequence: CDR1 MDHEN, CDR2 SYDVKM. This CDR3 region has 15 residues. Trimming cost V 10 bases and J 6 bases; bases outside gene matches: 12. The CDR3 loop is CATLRSSGSFNEQFF. CDR3 sequence (DNA): TGTGCCACCTTGAGGTCTAGCGGGAGTTTCAATGAGCAGTTCTTC.

The CDR3, as DNA: TGTGCCAGTAGTACCCGAGACAGAGTCTCTGGAAACACCATATATTTT. It encodes CASSTRDRVSGNTIYF. The chain recombines TRBV19 with TRBJ1-3, with a tentative D call TRBD1 (5 bases). V was trimmed by 4 bases and J by 0 bases, leaving 13 bases between them. This CDR3 spans 16 amino acids. The germline gives CDR1 LNHDA, CDR2 SQIVND (reference sequence).

The chain employs TRBV29-1 and TRBJ1-1; a possible D gene is TRBD1 (5 bases). Germline CDR1 SQVTM, CDR2 ANQGSEA. The CDR3 runs to 12 residues. Trimming removed 6 bases from V and 1 base from J, with 9 bases in between. For the CDR3, the DNA is TGCAGCGTGGGACGGTGGAACACTGAAGCTTTCTTT. Protein sequence: CSVGRWNTEAFF.

This rearrangement joins TRBV9 to TRBJ2-1; TRBD1 is a possible D gene (6 bases). This CDR3 region has 17 residues. With 6 bases removed from V and 6 bases from J, the gap between germline ends came to 25 bases. Germline CDR1 reads SGDLS; CDR2 reads YYNGEE. The CDR3 reads CASNLGAMGATGNEQFF. CDR3 nucleotide sequence: TGTGCCAGCAACCTGGGGGCCATGGGAGCTACAGGCAATGAGCAGTTCTTC. The full variable domain, with the rest looked up from reference TRBV9 and TRBJ2-1, is DSGVTQTPKHLITATGQRVTLRCSPRSGDLSVYWYQQSLDQGLQFLIQYYNGEERAKGNILERFSAQQFPDLHSELNLSSLELGDSALYFCASNLGAMGATGNEQFFGPGTRLTVL.

This clone was found a few times. The V gene is TRBV4-1, the J gene TRBJ1-5; no definite D call. Germline V gene sequence: CDR1 MGHRA, CDR2 YSYEKL. Trimming removed 1 base from V and 7 bases from J, with 14 bases in between. The CDR3 sequence is 15 residues long. The CDR3 DNA reads TGCGCCAGCAGCCAAGCCCTGCCAGCATCCCAGCCCCAGCATTTT. Translated, it gives CASSQALPASQPQHF.

V and J are TRBV19 and TRBJ1-5, with unresolved D. In germline, CDR1 is LNHDA, CDR2 SQIVND (reference sequence). The CDR3 is made up of 16 amino acids. The V and J ends lost 7 bases and 0 bases respectively, with 16 bases between them. CDR3 sequence reads: CASTPPDGFSNQPQHF. CDR3 DNA sequence: TGTGCCAGTACCCCCCCCGACGGCTTTAGCAATCAGCCCCAGCATTTT.

This clone was counted many times. The chain uses TRBV14 and TRBJ2-5, with D perhaps matching TRBD2 (5 bases). This CDR3 has 15 amino acids. The germline V gene encodes CDR1 SGHDN and CDR2 FVKESK. V gave up 5 bases and J gave up 4 bases, with 17 bases separating them. The chain's CDR3 is CASSTLGVPTETQYF. CDR3 DNA: TGTGCCAGCAGCACCCTCGGGGTTCCCACAGAGACCCAGTACTTC.

V is TRBV2 and J is TRBJ2-7; D unresolved. This CDR3 contains 14 residues. Per germline, CDR1 SNHLY and CDR2 FYNNEI. Trimming took 2 bases from V and 1 from J, leaving 9 bases between them. The CDR3 spells CASSEYGPSYEQYF. In DNA, the CDR3 is TGTGCCAGCAGTGAATACGGACCTTCCTACGAGCAGTACTTC.

The chain carries TRBV19 and TRBJ2-7; no clear D. There are 14 residues in the CDR3. From germline, CDR1 is LNHDA and CDR2 SQIVND (reference sequence). Trimming pared 2 bases from V and 0 bases from J, leaving 8 bases between. CDR3 coding DNA: TGTGCCAGTAGTATAACCCCCGGCTCCTACGAGCAGTACTTC. This gives the protein CASSITPGSYEQYF.